The TCR beta chain under discussion was sequenced for a study of shared clonotypes between healthy human individuals. Study-wide background: Each donor's CD4 naive and CD4 memory cells filled three plates apiece, CD8 naive two, and CD8 memory one.

An assay was performed, and its level was deep. Sorted-subset replicate PCRs used 200 ng of genomic DNA. This amount corresponded to some 30,000 T cell genomes. The table came from immunoSEQ multiplex PCR; TCRdb's copy has only in-frame clones and leaves some out. Of approximately 2.4 million clones listed, more than 90% are singletons. Trimming took off 6 bases at V and 5 bases at J, with 19 bases between the two ends. CDR1 is MNHEY and CDR2 is SMNVEV in the germline V gene (reference sequence). The CDR3 spans 15 residues. The sequence derives from a man between 18 and 29 years old in good health. Sequenced: naive CD4+ T cells sorted from blood. Subset reported: CD45RA+ positively selected. J is TRBJ1-1 and V is TRBV27; D may be TRBD1 (5 bases). As DNA, the CDR3 is TGTGCCAGCAGCTTAGGTTTCAGGGAAAGAACTGAAGCTTTCTTT. Its translation is CASSLGFRERTEAFF.